Reported below is one TCR beta chain. In this sample, this clone turned up once. Its antigen remains undetermined. One base away there is no much larger clone; base qualities are not given. The CDR3 regions of human TCRbeta chains were subjected to immunosequencing. The original pipeline was this. TCRs in the repertoires were matched against a reference library of SARS-CoV-2-specific TCRs that had been generated with the MIRA antigen-specificity platform. Breadth was defined as the fraction of unique TCRs that were SARS-CoV-2-associated. Depth was defined as the fraction of total T cells that were SARS-CoV-2-associated. Using the MIRA data, every spike-specific TCR was mapped to the spike region that the TCR reacted to and assigned to either a CD4 or a CD8 class. Log10-transformed breadth and depth values were compared by one-way ANOVA with Sidak's multiple comparisons tests. Not all clones reach the TCRdb copy of this immuneACCESS table, which keeps in-frame sequences only. Checked studies attribute under half of the gap to unresolved V genes and leave the rest unexplained. That table is the source of V, J and clone size, and D and trimming were worked out from the DNA. Within this sample are 85,000 to 100,000 clones, with approximately 84% of them counted one time only. The ten most abundant clones make up 10% to 13% of the sample.

The data stem from a study of T cell responses to AZD1222 COVID-19 vaccine (dated by TCRdb to the early 2020s). With regard to the full study: Because spike-specific TCR depth and breadth did not differ between the two schedules, AZD1222 recipients who got a second dose at roughly 4 weeks were pooled with those who got a second dose at roughly 12 weeks. A total of roughly 240 trial participants underwent TCR sequencing, of whom some 210 received two doses of AZD1222 and about 25 received two doses of the MenACWY control vaccine. Trial participants were enrolled into age subgroups of 18-55, 56-69 and 70-plus years, which contained 148, 28 and 57 TCR-sequenced participants, respectively. Here is what the overall study found, with its caveats: Because no samples from the day 14 peak response were available, repertoires could be characterized only after the peak T cell response. Conclusions about previously exposed vaccinees are limited because only six or seven AZD1222 recipients were SARS-CoV-2 seropositive at baseline. Nearly half of unique spike-specific TCRs reportedly recognized epitopes outside regions mutated in the B.1.351 and B.1.1.7 variants. Vaccine-associated CD4 TCRs spanned the whole spike protein, with dominant responses in regions 160-218 and 743-854. Participants were mostly white British and included more females than males, and it was suggested by the authors that clonal diversity may have been underestimated. Spike-specific TCR breadth and depth rose significantly after two AZD1222 doses compared with day 0 and with MenACWY recipients. The 56-69-year group was small, and its depth increase did not reach significance, likely because of low power.

The meaning of the sample's time point label: baseline before first vaccination. Samples from vaccinated people were obtained from the UK trials COV001 and COV002, which included a single-blind randomized controlled phase 2/3 trial of AZD1222 (ChAdOx1 nCoV-19) in healthy adults. Trial participant PBMC samples were collected at day 0 and day 28 after the second dose for TCRbeta chain sequencing. This TCR derives from an adult in good health. The sample here was peripheral blood, taken on day 0 of AZD1222 vaccination.

The CDR3 has the sequence CASSGKQEVNYEQYF. The sequenced DNA: TGTGCCAGCAGTGGAAAACAGGAGGTCAACTACGAGCAGTACTTC. This chain joins TRBV6-4 to TRBJ2-7; the D assignment is uncertain and may be TRBD1 or TRBD2, with 5 bases supporting each. From the germline V gene, CDR1 is MRHNA and CDR2 is SNTAGT. Including the terminal cysteine and phenylalanine, the CDR3 comprises 15 residues. The CDR3 DNA has 45 bases and is translated from base 1. V is clipped by 4 bases and J by 3 bases, and the sequence between their germline boundaries is 16 bases long.